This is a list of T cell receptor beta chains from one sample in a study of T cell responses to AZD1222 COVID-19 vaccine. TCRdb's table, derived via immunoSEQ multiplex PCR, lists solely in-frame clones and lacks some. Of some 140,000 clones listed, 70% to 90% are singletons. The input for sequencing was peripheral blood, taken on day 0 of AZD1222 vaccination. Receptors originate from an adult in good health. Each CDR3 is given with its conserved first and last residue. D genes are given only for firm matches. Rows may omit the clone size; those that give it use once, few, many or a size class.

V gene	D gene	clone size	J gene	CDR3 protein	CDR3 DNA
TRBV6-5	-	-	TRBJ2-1	CASSYIGEQFF	TGTGCCAGCAGTTACATCGGGGAGCAGTTCTTC
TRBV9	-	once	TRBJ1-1	CASSGGHTEAFF	TGTGCCAGCAGCGGGGGTCACACTGAAGCTTTCTTT
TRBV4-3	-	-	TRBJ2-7	CASSQEVGRLYEQYF	TGCGCCAGCAGCCAAGAAGTGGGACGGCTCTACGAGCAGTACTTC
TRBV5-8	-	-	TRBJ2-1	CASSFNRVSYNEQFF	TGTGCCAGCAGCTTTAACAGGGTATCCTACAATGAGCAGTTCTTC
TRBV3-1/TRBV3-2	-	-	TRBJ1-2	CASSRGHVANYGYTF	TGTGCCAGCAGCCGCGGACATGTAGCTAACTATGGCTACACCTTC
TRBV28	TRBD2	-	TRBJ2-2	CASLPGLVTDTGELFF	TGTGCCAGCCTACCGGGACTAGTAACCGACACCGGGGAGCTGTTTTTT
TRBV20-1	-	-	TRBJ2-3	CSASNQDTQYF	TGCAGTGCTAGTAACCAAGATACGCAGTATTTT
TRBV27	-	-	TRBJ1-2	CASSSPFRGLGGYTF	TGTGCCAGCAGTTCACCATTCCGGGGATTAGGTGGCTACACCTTC
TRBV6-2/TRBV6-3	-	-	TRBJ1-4	CASSYGTRGEKLFF	TGTGCCAGCAGTTACGGGACCCGAGGAGAAAAACTGTTTTTT
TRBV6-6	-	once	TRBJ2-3	CASSYGPSTDTQYF	TGTGCCAGCAGCTACGGGCCTAGCACAGATACGCAGTATTTT
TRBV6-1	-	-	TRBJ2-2	CASSEGVQGWTGELFF	TGTGCCAGCAGTGAAGGGGTACAGGGATGGACCGGGGAGCTGTTTTTT
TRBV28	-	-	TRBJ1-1	CASPPPIRGRDTEAFF	TGTGCCAGCCCCCCCCCGATTCGGGGACGTGACACTGAAGCTTTCTTT
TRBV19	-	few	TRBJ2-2	CASSIWGLDGELFF	TGTGCCAGTAGTATCTGGGGGCTAGACGGGGAGCTGTTTTTT
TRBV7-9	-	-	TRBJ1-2	CASSLNGDGYTF	TGTGCCAGCAGCTTGAACGGGGATGGCTACACCTTC
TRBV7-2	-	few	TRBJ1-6	CASSLGGVGSAALHF	TGTGCCAGCAGCTTAGGCGGTGTAGGGAGCGCGGCCCTCCACTTT
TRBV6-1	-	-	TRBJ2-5	CASSESINPSGGETQYF	TGTGCCAGCAGTGAAAGTATCAACCCTTCCGGAGGGGAGACCCAGTACTTC
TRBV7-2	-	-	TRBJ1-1	CASSPELNTEAFF	TGTGCCAGCAGTCCGGAGCTGAACACTGAAGCTTTCTTT
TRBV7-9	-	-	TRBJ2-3	CASSSPKPTDTQYF	TGTGCCAGCAGCTCCCCGAAACCCACAGATACGCAGTATTTT
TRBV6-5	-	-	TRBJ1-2	CASSYSGEVQGYTF	TGTGCCAGCAGTTACTCGGGGGAGGTTCAAGGCTACACCTTC
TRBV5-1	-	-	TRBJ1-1	CASSRSLMNTEAFF	TGCGCCAGCAGCCGATCCCTTATGAACACTGAAGCTTTCTTT
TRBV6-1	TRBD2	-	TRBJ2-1	CASSEFLGLAGYNEQFF	TGTGCCAGCAGTGAATTTTTGGGTCTAGCGGGATACAATGAGCAGTTCTTC
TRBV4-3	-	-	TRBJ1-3	CASSQDLDLSGNTIYF	TGCGCCAGCAGCCAAGACCTGGACCTTTCTGGAAACACCATATATTTT
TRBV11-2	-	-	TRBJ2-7	CASSSVAGRSSYYEQYF	TGTGCCAGCAGCTCCGTCGCGGGACGGTCCTCATACTACGAGCAGTACTTC
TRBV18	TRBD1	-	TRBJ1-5	CASSPDREQGQPQHF	TGTGCCAGCTCACCGGACAGGGAGCAGGGTCAGCCCCAGCATTTT
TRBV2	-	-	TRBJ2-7	CASEHSLSYEQYF	TGTGCCAGCGAACACTCCCTCTCCTACGAGCAGTACTTC
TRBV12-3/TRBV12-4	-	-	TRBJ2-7	CASSSVSYEQYF	TGTGCCAGCAGTTCCGTCTCCTACGAGCAGTACTTC
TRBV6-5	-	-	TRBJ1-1	CASSYGIHATEAFF	TGTGCCAGCAGTTACGGGATACATGCGACTGAAGCTTTCTTT
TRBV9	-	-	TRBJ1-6	CASSLVGQFSPLHF	TGTGCCAGCAGCCTCGTAGGACAGTTTTCACCCCTCCACTTT
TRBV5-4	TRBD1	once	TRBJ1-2	CASSWDRGQGYTF	TGTGCCAGCAGCTGGGACAGGGGGCAAGGCTACACCTTC
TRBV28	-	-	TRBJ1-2	CASSTPPNYGYTF	TGTGCCAGCAGTACTCCACCGAACTATGGCTACACCTTC